One and the same sample provided the 4 T cell receptor beta chains below, sequenced in a study of STAT5B mutations in CD4+ large granular lymphocyte leukemia. TCRdb's copy holds only in-frame clones and misses some; the assay was immunoSEQ multiplex PCR. The sample lists roughly 32,000 clones, 75% to 85% seen once, with roughly 2% in the top ten. The sequencing input was CD4+ T cells from blood buffy coats. These receptors were taken from a human donor in good health.

This chain connects TRBV9 to TRBJ2-1; weak D call: TRBD1 (6 bases). Germline loops: CDR1 SGDLS, CDR2 YYNGEE. V was pared by 0 bases and J by 10 bases, with 14 bases between. CDR3 length: 14 residues. CDR3 nucleotide sequence: TGTGCCAGCAGCGTAGCTACTGGGGGCCGGGAGCAGTTCTTC. Its protein product is CASSVATGGREQFF.

V usage is TRBV6-1 and J usage is TRBJ2-7; a possible D gene is TRBD2 (6 bases). Trimming took 7 bases from V and 2 from J, leaving 15 bases between them. Germline V CDR1 and CDR2: MNHNS, SASEGT. This CDR3 has 14 residues. The CDR3 sequence is CASTMGGLPYEQYF. The CDR3 coding sequence is TGTGCCAGCACTATGGGGGGACTCCCCTACGAGCAGTACTTC.

V usage is TRBV6-6 and J usage is TRBJ1-3, with no clear D. The CDR3 spans 13 residues. Germline V gene data show CDR1 as MNHNY and CDR2 as SVGAGI (reference sequence). Between the trimmed V and J ends, which lost 7 bases and 2 bases, there was a span of 9 bases. CDR3 DNA: TGTGCCAGCACTCCGGGCCCTGGAAACACCATATATTTT. It specifies CASTPGPGNTIYF.

This clone appeared once. This chain links TRBV7-2 with TRBJ2-2, with 11 bases that match TRBD1. Germline CDR1 and CDR2: SGHTA and FQGNSA. CDR3 length equals 17 residues. J lost 4 bases, V lost 6 bases, and 10 bases had no gene match. The CDR3 DNA sequence: TGTGCCAGCAGACCGGTCGGACAGGGGGCATCCACCGGGGAGCTGTTTTTT. This encodes CASRPVGQGASTGELFF.